Included here is one TCR beta chain sequence, with context. The data stem from a study of CD8+ T cells in alopecia areata. The authors extracted RNA and reverse transcribed it into cDNA as the sequencing template. TCRdb's copy holds only in-frame clones and misses some; the assay was immunoSEQ multiplex PCR. In the table there are 130,000 to 150,000 clones, roughly 50% of which are singletons. The TCR was taken from a human donor with alopecia areata. The specimen was CD4+ T cells sorted from blood.

This CDR3 is CASWGQGAYEQYF. Written as DNA, the CDR3 is TGTGCCAGTTGGGGGCAGGGGGCCTACGAGCAGTACTTC. The chain recombines TRBV19 with TRBJ2-7, with 7 bases that match TRBD1. Looked up from germline, CDR1 is LNHDA and CDR2 is SQIVND (reference sequence). The CDR3 runs to 13 residues. J was trimmed by 2 bases and V by 8 bases; bases with no gene match: 6.